This entry describes one TCR beta chain. Its antigen is not identified. This CDR3 is built from 15 residues. V shed 4 bases and J shed 0 bases, with 11 bases lying between them. Per the germline V gene, CDR1 is SGHRS and CDR2 is YFSETQ. Autoimmune disease history or systemic immunosuppression was exclusionary. The data belong to a study of OX40 agonist ivuxolimab in advanced cancers. Study details: The study treated patients with ivuxolimab, an agonistic anti-OX40 (CD134) antibody.

TCRdb's copy holds only in-frame clones and misses some; the assay was immunoSEQ multiplex PCR. The table records roughly 60,000 clones, roughly nine tenths of them present only once. Study-level results: Expansion of clones was among the lowest in partial responders at 0.1-3.0 mg/kg.

The TCR sequence derives from an adult with an advanced solid tumor such as melanoma, head and neck, liver or kidney cancer. The sample here was CD4+ or CD8+ T cells sorted from blood, taken in a trial of the OX40 agonist ivuxolimab. The genes are TRBV5-1 and TRBJ1-3, with D perhaps matching TRBD1 (5 bases). The CDR3 DNA is TGCGCCAGCAGCCCGGGACCGAGCTCTGGAAACACCATATATTTT. Its protein product is CASSPGPSSGNTIYF.